This T cell receptor beta chain was profiled in a study of blood T cell repertoires in COVID-19. Background on the study: The study drew acute and convalescent COVID-19 samples from the United States, Italy and Spain. T cells, B-cell-depleted T cells, or PBMCs supplied cDNA or gDNA.

Original processing notes: It was from reference gene primer amplification that nucleated cell counts were estimated. The table came from immunoSEQ multiplex PCR; TCRdb's copy has only in-frame clones and leaves some out. Clone size and V and J calls were adopted from that table, with D and trimming inferred from the DNA. The sample includes more than 250,000 clones, 84% of them seen just once. The CDR3 is 14 amino acids. Germline lookup yields CDR1 MDHEN and CDR2 SYDVKM. Trimming took 4 bases from V and 2 from J, leaving 11 bases between them. This receptor was taken from a human donor in a cohort sampled during active COVID-19. Specimen: peripheral blood. The chain combines TRBV28 with TRBJ1-2, with D perhaps matching TRBD1 (5 bases). CDR3 sequence (DNA): TGTGCCAGCAGTTATGGGGGACTGAACTATGGCTACACCTTC. Translating gives CASSYGGLNYGYTF.